A single sample gave rise to the 24 T cell receptor beta chains below, sequenced in a study of long-term antiretroviral therapy in people with HIV. Run at survey level, the immunoSEQ assay was version v3.0. The method was immunoSEQ multiplex PCR; TCRdb's version includes in-frame clones alone and lacks a portion of them. The table lists fewer than 30,000 clones, 79% of them singletons, with around 10% in the top ten. This specimen consisted of unsorted PBMCs, obtained 2.1 years after starting antiretroviral therapy. These receptors were obtained from a young man with HIV.

The chain links TRBV5-4 to TRBJ1-2, with TRBD1 as a possible D gene (6 bases). This CDR3 has 15 amino acids. The V end lost 0 bases, the J end lost 2 bases, and 11 bases lay between the germline ends. Germline V CDR1 and CDR2: SGHNT, YYREEE (reference sequence). In DNA form, the CDR3 reads TGTGCCAGCAGCTTGGCGGCCAGGGGAAACTATGGCTACACCTTC. Its protein product is CASSLAARGNYGYTF.

The sample holds a few counts of this clone. This chain connects TRBV18 to TRBJ2-7; D is unclear. The CDR3 covers 11 residues. The V end was cut by 5 bases, the J end by 2 bases, with 4 bases between. Looked up from germline, CDR1 is KGHSH and CDR2 is LQKENI. In nucleotides, the CDR3 is TGTGCCAGCTCAACAACCTACGAGCAGTACTTC. Translating gives CASSTTYEQYF.

The V and J genes are TRBV5-1 and TRBJ2-6; 10 nucleotides agree with TRBD1. The CDR3 is 18 amino acids. The germline V gene encodes CDR1 SGHRS and CDR2 YFSETQ. The trim removed 0 bases at V and 1 base at J, leaving 4 bases unmatched. CDR3 sequence: CASSLARQGASGANVLTF. In nucleotides, the CDR3 is TGCGCCAGCAGCTTGGCTCGACAGGGGGCGTCTGGGGCCAACGTCCTGACTTTC.

The CDR3 loop is CASSRGGLYSNQPQHF. The CDR3 nucleotides are TGTGCCAGCAGCCGGGGGGGGCTGTATAGCAATCAGCCCCAGCATTTT. This chain joins TRBV5-5 and TRBJ1-5; D is perhaps TRBD1 (6 bases). Germline values: CDR1 SGHKS, CDR2 YYEKEE (reference sequence). The CDR3 totals 16 residues. V was clipped by 4 bases and J by 0 bases, with 14 bases between them.

This chain uses TRBV7-6 with TRBJ2-2; tentatively, D is TRBD1 or TRBD2 (5 bases each). The V and J ends lost 5 bases and 3 bases respectively, with 16 bases between them. Per germline, CDR1 SGHVS and CDR2 FNYEAQ. The CDR3 covers 16 residues. CDR3 sequence reads: CASSPFFQGDTGELFF. DNA for the CDR3: TGTGCCAGCAGCCCCTTTTTCCAGGGAGACACCGGGGAGCTGTTTTTT.

The V call is TRBV14, the J call TRBJ2-2, with D hard to call. The V end was cut by 5 bases, the J end by 7 bases, with 11 bases between. From germline, CDR1 is SGHDN and CDR2 FVKESK. The CDR3 is made up of 13 amino acids. The CDR3 DNA is TGTGCCAGCAGCGTAGCCCCCGGCGGGGAGCTGTTTTTT. This translates into CASSVAPGGELFF.

The table lists this clone with a few counts. CDR3 coding DNA: TGTGCCAGCAGCCACTCCGGGACAAAGAATTCACCCCTCCACTTT. It specifies CASSHSGTKNSPLHF. The chain has TRBV4-2 and TRBJ1-6, with TRBD1 as a possible D gene (6 bases). Germline V gene sequence: CDR1 LGHNA, CDR2 YNFKEQ. The length of the CDR3 is 15 residues. V was shortened by 3 bases and J by 7 bases, with 13 bases between the two germline ends.

The chain joins TRBV2 to TRBJ1-1, with D perhaps TRBD1 (5 bases). The V and J ends lost 3 bases and 0 bases respectively, with 17 bases between them. Germline V gene data show CDR1 as SNHLY and CDR2 as FYNNEI. The CDR3 has 17 amino acids. CDR3 sequence reads: CASSDSPGRSMNTEAFF. CDR3 DNA sequence: TGTGCCAGCAGTGATAGCCCAGGGCGATCGATGAACACTGAAGCTTTCTTT.

The V call is TRBV9, the J call TRBJ2-5; D is unresolved. The V and J ends lost 4 bases and 0 bases respectively, with 10 bases between them. CDR3 size: 14 residues. In germline, CDR1 is SGDLS, CDR2 YYNGEE. The CDR3 loop reads CASSSSAYQETQYF. DNA of the CDR3: TGTGCCAGCAGCTCAAGTGCGTACCAAGAGACCCAGTACTTC.

The gene calls are TRBV19 and TRBJ1-2; 7 bases are a match to TRBD1. V gave up 6 bases and J gave up 8 bases; unmatched junction bases: 12. The CDR3 covers 14 residues. The germline V gene encodes CDR1 LNHDA and CDR2 SQIVND (reference sequence). DNA of the CDR3: TGTGCCAGTAGGCAAGGGGGCGAATCGCGGGGCTACACCTTC. This sequence encodes CASRQGGESRGYTF.

CDR3 residues: CASSLVGGEGGYTF. DNA of the CDR3: TGTGCCAGCAGCTTAGTTGGGGGGGAAGGTGGCTACACCTTC. The V and J genes are TRBV7-2 and TRBJ1-2, with a weak D call TRBD1 (5 bases). The germline V and J ends were trimmed by 1 base and 7 bases, with 13 bases remaining between them. The CDR3 has 14 residues. Germline V gene sequence: CDR1 SGHTA, CDR2 FQGNSA. Based on the CDR3 plus reference TRBV7-2 and TRBJ1-2, the full variable domain is GAGVSQSPSNKVTEKGKDVELRCDPISGHTALYWYRQSLGQGLEFLIYFQGNSAPDKSGLPSDRFSAERTGGSVSTLTIQRTQQEDSAVYLCASSLVGGEGGYTFGSGTRLTVV.

The J gene is TRBJ2-3, the V gene TRBV19; D unclear. The CDR3 is 14 residues long. The germline V gene has CDR1 LNHDA and CDR2 SQIVND (reference sequence). Trimming removed 4 bases from V and 1 base from J, with 9 bases in between. The CDR3 reads CASSTPKGTDTQYF. In nucleotides, the CDR3 is TGTGCCAGTAGTACCCCTAAGGGCACAGATACGCAGTATTTT.

The V gene is TRBV2, the J gene TRBJ2-7; TRBD2 matches 12 bases. CDR1 is SNHLY and CDR2 is FYNNEI in the germline V gene. This CDR3 region has 15 residues. Germline trimming cut 6 bases from V and 7 bases from J; bases unmatched to any gene: 10. CDR3: CASRETSGGSKEQYF. The CDR3 region has the DNA TGTGCCAGCAGGGAAACTAGCGGGGGGTCCAAAGAGCAGTACTTC.

This chain joins TRBV6-5 and TRBJ1-2; perhaps TRBD1 as D (6 bases). Per germline, CDR1 MNHEY and CDR2 SVGAGI. The CDR3 runs to 16 residues. V lost 0 bases and J lost 4, with 15 bases in between. The CDR3 DNA follows: TGTGCCAGCAGTTACTCGAACCCGCAGGGGAGCTATGGCTACACCTTC. This translates into CASSYSNPQGSYGYTF.

This clone was detected a few times. V and J are TRBV27 and TRBJ2-2; D possibly uses TRBD1 or TRBD2 (5 bases each). The CDR3 is 14 residues long. Germline CDR1 and CDR2: MNHEY and SMNVEV (reference sequence). V gave up 6 bases and J gave up 0 bases, with 8 bases separating them. CDR3 nucleotides: TGTGCCAGCAGGCTGGGACCGAACACCGGGGAGCTGTTTTTT. Its protein product is CASRLGPNTGELFF.

The chain is built from TRBV6-5 and TRBJ1-4; tentative D call: TRBD1 (6 bases). Trimming removed 5 bases at V and 8 bases at J, with 15 bases between. The CDR3 spans 14 residues. Germline-derived CDR1 and CDR2 are MNHEY and SVGAGI. DNA for the CDR3: TGTGCCAGCAGTGTCTCCCAGGGGAAAGAAAAACTGTTTTTT. This codes for CASSVSQGKEKLFF.

The chain couples TRBV27 to TRBJ2-1; D gene unclear. V lost 3 bases and J 4 bases, leaving 7 bases between the germline ends. Germline V CDR1 and CDR2: MNHEY, SMNVEV (reference sequence). CDR3 length: 13 amino acids. Here the CDR3 reads CASSLSRYNEQFF. In nucleotides, the CDR3 is TGTGCCAGCAGTTTGTCAAGGTACAATGAGCAGTTCTTC.

The chain carries TRBV27 and TRBJ2-7; TRBD2 matches 9 bases. The CDR3 is 13 residues long. Germline CDR1 reads MNHEY; CDR2 reads SMNVEV (reference sequence). The V and J ends lost 6 bases and 4 bases, in that order; junction bases with no gene match: 4. The CDR3 reads CASRGTSKYEQYF. CDR3 bases: TGTGCCAGCAGGGGGACTAGCAAGTACGAGCAGTACTTC.

In its sample, this clone was seen a few times. The CDR3: CASRRGTANSPLHF. CDR3 bases: TGTGCCAGCAGGAGGGGGACGGCCAATTCACCCCTCCACTTT. The gene calls are TRBV2 and TRBJ1-6; D may be TRBD1 (6 bases). The CDR3 runs to 14 residues. V was trimmed by 6 bases and J by 7 bases, leaving 13 bases between them. Germline-derived CDR1 and CDR2 are SNHLY and FYNNEI.

V is TRBV14 and J is TRBJ1-6; D is unclear. This CDR3 comprises 15 residues. CDR1 is SGHDN, CDR2 FVKESK, per germline. Trimming cost V 0 bases and J 6 bases, with 9 bases left between them. The CDR3 reads CASSQDMGGNSPLHF. The CDR3 DNA follows: TGTGCCAGCAGCCAAGATATGGGCGGTAATTCACCCCTCCACTTT.

The chain employs TRBV21-1 and TRBJ1-5; the DNA was not compared with TRBD1, the D call given in the table. TRBV21-1 is a listed pseudogene. CDR3 length equals 15 residues. The CDR3 is CASSPPWTVGQPQHF. The CDR3 DNA sequence: TGTGCCAGCAGCCCGCCCTGGACAGTGGGTCAGCCCCAGCATTTT.

This clone has only a few counts. This chain links TRBV5-1 with TRBJ2-3, with D possibly matching TRBD1 (5 bases). The CDR3 length is 14 residues. With 4 bases removed from V and 0 bases from J, the gap between germline ends came to 9 bases. Looked up from germline, CDR1 is SGHRS and CDR2 is YFSETQ. CDR3 DNA: TGCGCCAGCAGCGAATGGGGCAGCACAGATACGCAGTATTTT. This codes for CASSEWGSTDTQYF.

This clone has more than one count but fewer than ten. V usage is TRBV6-5 and J usage is TRBJ1-6; the D gene is possibly TRBD1 (5 bases). CDR3 length equals 14 residues. V was clipped by 2 bases and J by 5 bases, with 7 bases between them. Germline CDR1 reads MNHEY; CDR2 reads SVGAGI. CDR3 nucleotide sequence: TGTGCCAGCAGTTACCGGGACGATAATTCACCCCTCCACTTT. This gives the protein CASSYRDDNSPLHF.

The rearrangement uses TRBV6-1 and TRBJ2-5; D is possibly TRBD1 (6 bases). This CDR3 spans 13 amino acids. Per germline, CDR1 MNHNS and CDR2 SASEGT. The V end was cut by 4 bases, the J end by 7 bases, with 13 bases between. The CDR3 protein is CASSGQKGGTQYF. CDR3 DNA: TGTGCCAGCAGTGGACAGAAAGGGGGGACCCAGTACTTC.